Following are 32 T cell receptor beta chains from one sample sequenced in a study of T cells after yellow fever vaccination. TCRdb called the 5' RACE reads again in MiXCR, with one record for every CDR3 protein. The table records 550,000 to 750,000 distinct CDR3 sequences, approximately 15% of them present only once. Sample: PBMCs, taken on the day of the yellow fever booster vaccination. The receptors were gathered from a man younger than 40 who received the YFV17D yellow fever vaccine.

This clonotype showed up just once. CDR3 nucleotide sequence: TGTGCCACCAGTGAGGGGGCGAGGAACGAGCAGTACTTC. Translation: CATSEGARNEQYF. The rearrangement uses TRBV24-1 and TRBJ2-7, with TRBD1 as a possible D gene (6 bases). V was cut by 4 bases and J by 5 bases, with 11 bases left in between. CDR1 is KGHDR, CDR2 SFDVKD, per germline. The CDR3 spans 13 residues.

This chain uses TRBV6-2 or TRBV6-3 with TRBJ2-1, with 7 bases matching TRBD2. Germline V gives CDR1 MNHEY, CDR2 SVGEGT. V lost 5 bases and J lost 5; bases outside the gene matches: 12. The length of the CDR3 is 16 residues. CDR3 in amino acids: CASSPTAGSWDNEQFF. The CDR3 nucleotides read TGTGCCAGCAGTCCAACAGCGGGGTCGTGGGACAATGAGCAGTTCTTC.

The table lists this clonotype with a few counts. The chain links TRBV19 to TRBJ2-7; D perhaps matches TRBD1 (5 bases). CDR1 is LNHDA, CDR2 SQIVND, per germline (reference sequence). The CDR3 runs 17 residues. Trimming left V 5 bases short and J 4 bases short, with 24 bases between. The DNA of the CDR3 is TGTGCCAGTAGTTTTTCCCGGACAAAGGGTGTTGGATACGAGCAGTACTTC. Translating gives CASSFSRTKGVGYEQYF.

This clonotype was counted only a few times. This chain links TRBV7-9 with TRBJ1-1; D gene ambiguous. Per germline, CDR1 SEHNR and CDR2 FQNEAQ (reference sequence). The CDR3 runs to 14 residues. V gave up 6 bases and J gave up 4 bases, with 15 bases separating them. The CDR3 is CASSIKDLRTEAFF. DNA for the CDR3: TGTGCCAGCAGTATTAAGGACCTGCGCACTGAAGCTTTCTTT.

This clonotype has at least ten counts. This chain connects TRBV11-2 to TRBJ2-1, with D uncertain. This CDR3 region has 15 residues. Germline loops: CDR1 SGHAT, CDR2 FQNNGV. V was cut by 0 bases and J by 1 base, with 7 bases left in between. DNA for the CDR3: TGTGCCAGCAGCTTAGAAGGAACTTCCTACAATGAGCAGTTCTTC. Protein product: CASSLEGTSYNEQFF.

This sequence joins TRBV7-9 and TRBJ1-2; D gene uncertain. V was clipped by 6 bases and J by 2 bases, with 13 bases between them. This CDR3 is 14 amino acids long. Germline V gives CDR1 SEHNR, CDR2 FQNEAQ (reference sequence). The chain's CDR3 is CASRVNMGNYGYTF. DNA of the CDR3: TGTGCCAGCAGAGTAAATATGGGGAACTATGGCTACACCTTC.

In its sample, this clonotype was seen a few times. The CDR3 nucleotides are TGTGCCAGCAGCTCCACAGGTCGCGAAGCTTTCTTT. It yields the protein CASSSTGREAFF. The genes are TRBV7-2 and TRBJ1-1, with D possibly matching TRBD1 (5 bases). The CDR3 runs to 12 residues. Trimming removed 4 bases at V and 8 bases at J, with 11 bases between. The germline V gene has CDR1 SGHTA and CDR2 FQGNSA. The whole variable domain, remainder taken from reference TRBV7-2 and TRBJ1-1, is GAGVSQSPSNKVTEKGKDVELRCDPISGHTALYWYRQSLGQGLEFLIYFQGNSAPDKSGLPSDRFSAERTGGSVSTLTIQRTQQEDSAVYLCASSSTGREAFFGQGTRLTVV.

This clonotype turned up a few times. This chain links TRBV10-3 with TRBJ2-7; D remains ambiguous. Deletions cut 4 bases from V and 3 bases from J, with 7 bases between. Germline values: CDR1 ENHRY, CDR2 SYGVKD. This CDR3 comprises 12 residues. CDR3 nucleotides: TGTGCCATCAGTGCCCAGAACTACGAGCAGTACTTC. Its protein product is CAISAQNYEQYF.

The chain carries TRBV7-9 and TRBJ2-5, with D possibly being TRBD1 or TRBD2 (6 bases each). Trimming shortened V by 2 bases and J by 0 bases, and 10 bases separated the two germline ends. In germline, CDR1 is SEHNR, CDR2 FQNEAQ (reference sequence). This CDR3 region has 15 residues. The CDR3 sequence: CASSLKGGHQETQYF. DNA of the CDR3: TGTGCCAGCAGCTTAAAAGGGGGGCACCAAGAGACCCAGTACTTC. The full variable domain, rest sourced from reference TRBV7-9 and TRBJ2-5, is DTGVSQNPRHKITKRGQNVTFRCDPISEHNRLYWYRQTLGQGPEFLTYFQNEAQLEKSRLLSDRFSAERPKGSFSTLEIQRTEQGDSAMYLCASSLKGGHQETQYFGPGTRLLVL.

The chain is built from TRBV7-2 and TRBJ2-3, with D uncertain. The CDR3 loop spans 13 amino acids. Germline CDR1 and CDR2: SGHTA and FQGNSA. Trimming stripped 5 bases from V and 6 bases from J, with 12 bases between. CDR3 nucleotide sequence: TGTGCCAGCAGCCCAAGGGTACGGGATACGCAGTATTTT. Translated, it gives CASSPRVRDTQYF.

The chain is built from TRBV5-6 and TRBJ2-5, with D possibly called TRBD1 or TRBD2 (6 bases each). This CDR3 region has 17 residues. V dropped 2 bases and J dropped 5 bases, with 22 bases sitting between them. The germline gives CDR1 SGHDT, CDR2 YYEEEE. CDR3 sequence reads: CASSFGQLQGGRETQYF. In nucleotides, the CDR3 is TGTGCCAGCAGCTTCGGGCAATTACAGGGAGGAAGGGAGACCCAGTACTTC.

The J gene is TRBJ1-2, the V gene TRBV6-6; D perhaps matches TRBD1 (6 bases). CDR1 and CDR2 (germline): MNHNY, SVGAGI (reference sequence). The ends were cut back, 11 bases at V and 4 bases at J, with 11 bases in the middle. The CDR3 extends over 11 amino acids. CDR3: CAGGGGYGYTF. CDR3 bases: TGTGCCGGGGGGGGCGGCTATGGCTACACCTTC.

This clonotype has only a few counts. This chain links TRBV6-2 or TRBV6-3 with TRBJ2-3; 10 positions agree with TRBD1. The CDR3 is made up of 19 amino acids. J was trimmed by 2 bases and V by 6 bases; bases with no gene match: 17. The germline gives CDR1 MNHEY, CDR2 SVGEGT. The CDR3: CASSRDRGYAGGPTDTQYF. The CDR3 region has the DNA TGTGCCAGCAGCCGGGACAGGGGCTACGCGGGAGGCCCCACAGATACGCAGTATTTT.

The V and J genes are TRBV20-1 and TRBJ2-2, with no clear D. CDR1 and CDR2 (germline): DFQATT, SNEGSKA (reference sequence). Trimming took 1 base from V and 4 from J, leaving 10 bases between them. The CDR3 contains 14 residues. In nucleotides, the CDR3 is TGCAGTGCTAGAGCCGGGTTTGGCACCGGGGAGCTGTTTTTT. Translating it yields CSARAGFGTGELFF.

The chain combines TRBV7-9 with TRBJ2-5; D gene uncertain. This CDR3 has 14 amino acids. V was shortened by 2 bases and J by 3 bases, with 10 bases between the two germline ends. In germline, CDR1 is SEHNR, CDR2 FQNEAQ (reference sequence). In DNA, the CDR3 is TGTGCCAGCAGCTTATGGCACGCTGAAGAGACCCAGTACTTC. It codes for CASSLWHAEETQYF.

This clonotype was counted only a few times. The chain carries TRBV4-3 and TRBJ2-2, with 7 bases aligning to TRBD1. Germline loops: CDR1 LGHNA, CDR2 YSLEER. The CDR3 sequence is 15 residues long. The ends lost 3 bases at V and 8 bases at J; junction bases unmatched: 9. CDR3 DNA sequence: TGCGCCAGCAGCCAGCCAGACAGGGACGCTGGGGAGCTGTTTTTT. Its protein is CASSQPDRDAGELFF.

This chain joins TRBV20-1 and TRBJ2-1; D might be TRBD1 (6 bases). Per the germline V gene, CDR1 is DFQATT and CDR2 is SNEGSKA (reference sequence). CDR3 length equals 16 residues. V was trimmed by 0 bases and J by 3 bases, leaving 15 bases between them. CDR3 bases: TGCAGTGCTAGAGATTGGGGGCAGGGAGACTACAATGAGCAGTTCTTC. Protein: CSARDWGQGDYNEQFF.

This clonotype came up a few times. The rearrangement uses TRBV10-3 and TRBJ2-1; 13 positions match TRBD2. The V segment lost 2 bases and the J segment 10 bases; nucleotides outside the gene matches: 8. CDR3 length: 16 residues. The germline gives CDR1 ENHRY, CDR2 SYGVKD. In DNA form, the CDR3 reads TGTGCCATCAGTGAGACTAGCGGGAGGGCGGCGGGAGAGCAGTTCTTC. Translation gives CAISETSGRAAGEQFF.

This clonotype was found a few times. V gene TRBV20-1 combines with J gene TRBJ1-1; perhaps TRBD1 as D (5 bases). Trimming took off 3 bases at V and 2 bases at J, with 7 bases between the two ends. The CDR3 sequence is 12 residues long. CDR1 is DFQATT, CDR2 SNEGSKA, per germline (reference sequence). CDR3 amino acids: CSASDRNTEAFF. CDR3 DNA sequence: TGCAGTGCTAGCGACAGAAACACTGAAGCTTTCTTT.

This clonotype came up a few times. The chain has TRBV6-2 or TRBV6-3 and TRBJ2-2, with D unresolved. This CDR3 spans 14 amino acids. Trimming stripped 2 bases from V and 3 bases from J, with 7 bases between. The germline gives CDR1 MNHEY, CDR2 SVGEGT. CDR3 loop: CASSYEVYTGELFF. The CDR3 DNA follows: TGTGCCAGCAGTTACGAGGTTTACACCGGGGAGCTGTTTTTT.

The chain carries TRBV5-6 and TRBJ2-3; D remains unclear. Trimming removed 0 bases at V and 9 bases at J, with 11 bases between. CDR1 and CDR2 from the germline V gene are SGHDT and YYEEEE. This CDR3 is built from 13 residues. Here the CDR3 DNA reads TGTGCCAGCAGCTTGGCCGCTCAGCCAACGCAGTATTTT. Encoded protein: CASSLAAQPTQYF. The full variable domain, in which reference TRBV5-6 and TRBJ2-3 provide the parts outside the CDR3, is DAGVTQSPTHLIKTRGQQVTLRCSPKSGHDTVSWYQQALGQGPQFIFQYYEEEERQRGNFPDRFSGHQFPNYSSELNVNALLLGDSALYLCASSLAAQPTQYFGPGTRLTVL.

This clonotype has more than one count but fewer than ten. The CDR3 coding sequence is TGTGCCAGCAGCCCTCGGGACAGCCCAACAGATACGCAGTATTTT. Protein product: CASSPRDSPTDTQYF. The chain employs TRBV14 and TRBJ2-3; 7 positions agree with TRBD1. Germline lookup yields CDR1 SGHDN and CDR2 FVKESK. The CDR3 totals 15 residues. The junction had 7 bases not matched to a gene; V was cut back by 4 bases and J by 3 bases.

This clonotype was picked up many times. This chain uses TRBV10-3 with TRBJ2-7; 11 bases align to TRBD1. The junction had 6 bases not matched to a gene; V was cut back by 3 bases and J by 5 bases. The CDR3 runs to 15 residues. Per germline, CDR1 ENHRY and CDR2 SYGVKD. The CDR3 sequence: CAISDEDRGPHEQYF. CDR3 sequence (DNA): TGTGCCATCAGTGATGAGGACAGGGGGCCCCACGAGCAGTACTTC.

The chain joins TRBV3-1 to TRBJ1-2; tentative D call: TRBD1 (5 bases). The V end lost 7 bases, the J end lost 8 bases, and 14 bases lay between the germline ends. From germline, CDR1 is LGHDT and CDR2 YNNKEL (reference sequence). The CDR3 extends over 12 amino acids. The CDR3 reads CASTYGGNGYTF. For the CDR3, the DNA is TGTGCCAGCACCTATGGGGGTAACGGCTACACCTTC.

This chain links TRBV27 with TRBJ2-3, with a possible D match to TRBD2 (6 bases). The length of the CDR3 is 14 residues. Per germline, CDR1 MNHEY and CDR2 SMNVEV (reference sequence). V gave up 6 bases and J gave up 2 bases, with 12 bases separating them. Written as DNA, the CDR3 is TGTGCCAGCAGCGGGAGAGGTAACACAGATACGCAGTATTTT. Residues: CASSGRGNTDTQYF.

The table lists this clonotype with a few counts. The CDR3 DNA is TGCGCCAGCAGCCATGGGACGTCCACCGGGGAGCTGTTTTTT. This gives the protein CASSHGTSTGELFF. The rearrangement uses TRBV5-1 and TRBJ2-2; D is possibly TRBD1 or TRBD2 (5 bases each). CDR3 length: 14 amino acids. V lost 4 bases to trimming and J lost 4 bases, with 11 bases between them. Per germline, CDR1 SGHRS and CDR2 YFSETQ.

The chain carries TRBV7-9 and TRBJ2-7; no reliable D call. Deletions cut 5 bases from V and 1 base from J, with 9 bases between. From germline, CDR1 is SEHNR and CDR2 FQNEAQ (reference sequence). The CDR3 sequence is 13 residues long. The CDR3 bases are TGTGCCAGCAGCCATCCCGTTTCCTACGAGCAGTACTTC. Its protein product is CASSHPVSYEQYF.

This clonotype occurred a few times. This chain joins TRBV5-1 and TRBJ2-1; tentative D call: TRBD1 (6 bases). The germline V gene has CDR1 SGHRS and CDR2 YFSETQ. V was pared by 0 bases and J by 5 bases, with 15 bases between. This CDR3 is 16 amino acids long. The CDR3 nucleotides read TGCGCCAGCAGCTTGGAACTTCGACAGGTCCACAATGAGCAGTTCTTC. Protein product: CASSLELRQVHNEQFF.

This clonotype has a handful of counts. In DNA, the CDR3 is TGCAGCGTTGAAGATCCCGGAGAGACTAGCGGGAGGCCGCAAGAGACCCAGTACTTC. Translated: CSVEDPGETSGRPQETQYF. The chain combines TRBV29-1 with TRBJ2-5, with TRBD2 matching over 13 bases. This CDR3 has 19 amino acids. The trim removed 0 bases at V and 2 bases at J, leaving 12 bases unmatched. Germline V gives CDR1 SQVTM, CDR2 ANQGSEA.

This clonotype was found a few times. V gene TRBV27 combines with J gene TRBJ2-2, with D perhaps assigned TRBD1 or TRBD2 (5 bases each). From germline, CDR1 is MNHEY and CDR2 SMNVEV (reference sequence). This CDR3 is built from 15 residues. V was trimmed by 3 bases and J by 4 bases, leaving 12 bases between them. CDR3 loop: CASSLVDTSTGELFF. The CDR3 nucleotides are TGTGCCAGCAGTTTGGTGGACACTAGCACCGGGGAGCTGTTTTTT.

This clonotype has a count of ten or more. CDR3 coding DNA: TGTGCCAGCAGACCCGAGCGGGAGGGCCGTTTCGGTACGCAGTATTTT. Protein sequence: CASRPEREGRFGTQYF. The genes are TRBV6-1 and TRBJ2-3; 10 bases align to TRBD2. Germline lookup yields CDR1 MNHNS and CDR2 SASEGT. The length of the CDR3 is 16 residues. The trim removed 6 bases at V and 8 bases at J, leaving 14 bases unmatched.

V and J are TRBV28 and TRBJ2-7; 14 nucleotides match TRBD2. CDR1 is MDHEN, CDR2 SYDVKM, per germline. The CDR3 has 19 amino acids. Trimming at V came to 3 bases and at J to 0 bases, leaving 10 bases not matched to a gene. Here the CDR3 DNA reads TGTGCCAGCAGTTTGCAGACGGGACTAGCGGGAGCTGGCTCCTACGAGCAGTACTTC. Translated: CASSLQTGLAGAGSYEQYF.